These 10 T cell receptor beta chains share one sample of origin, sequenced in a study of T-cell reconstitution after alpha-beta-depleted transplantation in children. TCRbeta library construction was performed incorporating unique molecular identifiers. TCRdb redid the calling of the PCR reads with MiXCR, one entry per CDR3 protein. This sample yields over 200,000 distinct CDR3 sequences, of which about 9.5% are seen a single time; approximately 5.9% belongs to the top ten. The sequencing used PBMCs from the stem cell graft donor, collected from the stem cell graft. These receptors originate from a human donor who donated a stem cell graft to a child with acute lymphoblastic leukemia.

V usage is TRBV3-1 and J usage is TRBJ2-5; tentative D call: TRBD2 (6 bases). The germline V gene has CDR1 LGHDT and CDR2 YNNKEL (reference sequence). CDR3 size: 16 residues. V was shortened by 4 bases and J by 5 bases, with 20 bases between the two germline ends. As DNA, the CDR3 is TGTGCCAGCAGCCTTCCCCGGGGGACCGCAAGGGAGACCCAGTACTTC. It is translated as CASSLPRGTARETQYF.

Many counts were recorded for this clonotype. The chain joins TRBV7-6 to TRBJ1-3; no reliable D call. The CDR3 is made up of 14 amino acids. CDR1 and CDR2 from the germline V gene are SGHVS and FNYEAQ. V gave up 1 base and J gave up 3 bases, with 7 bases separating them. The chain's CDR3 is CASSLGRLGNTIYF. The CDR3 coding sequence is TGTGCCAGCAGCTTAGGGCGCCTTGGAAACACCATATATTTT.

This clonotype was seen only a few times. The chain joins TRBV15 to TRBJ1-5; D ambiguous. There are 13 residues in the CDR3. From germline, CDR1 is LNHNV and CDR2 YYDKDF (reference sequence). Deletions cut 5 bases from V and 6 bases from J, with 11 bases between. The CDR3 bases are TGTGCCACCAGCGAGGATCGGGGTCAGCCCCAGCATTTT. It codes for CATSEDRGQPQHF. The full variable domain, its missing parts supplied by reference TRBV15 and TRBJ1-5, is DAMVIQNPRYQVTQFGKPVTLSCSQTLNHNVMYWYQQKSSQAPKLLFHYYDKDFNNEADTPDNFQSRRPNTSFCFLDIRSPGLGDTAMYLCATSEDRGQPQHFGDGTRLSIL.

The chain joins TRBV12-3 or TRBV12-4 to TRBJ1-1; TRBD1 matches 11 bases. The CDR3 spans 14 residues. Trimming took 6 bases from V and 11 from J; bases not matched to a gene: 11. This CDR3 reads CASSPGQGVYPAFF. In DNA form, the CDR3 reads TGTGCCAGCAGCCCGGGACAGGGGGTCTACCCGGCTTTCTTT.

The chain couples TRBV21-1 to TRBJ2-7; no check of the table's D call, TRBD1, against the DNA was made. TRBV21-1 is described as a pseudogene. The CDR3 is 15 amino acids. The CDR3 DNA follows: TGTGCCAGCAGGATCCGGGACAGGGGCAACTACGAGCAGTACTTC. As protein: CASRIRDRGNYEQYF.

This clonotype came up many times. The chain joins TRBV9 to TRBJ2-1; 10 nucleotides align to TRBD2. Trimming at V came to 6 bases and at J to 0 bases, leaving 6 bases not matched to a gene. The CDR3 extends over 16 amino acids. Per germline, CDR1 SGDLS and CDR2 YYNGEE. In DNA form, the CDR3 reads TGTGCCAGCAATCCTAGCGGGGGCCTCTCCTACAATGAGCAGTTCTTC. It yields the protein CASNPSGGLSYNEQFF.

The sample holds many counts of this clonotype. The V and J genes are TRBV5-1 and TRBJ2-1; 13 bases line up with TRBD2. V shed 0 bases, J shed 0 bases, and the junction held 0 bases outside the gene matches. Germline V lookup: CDR1 SGHRS, CDR2 YFSETQ. The CDR3 totals 17 residues. Here the CDR3 reads CASSLGLAGGSYNEQFF. The CDR3 DNA is TGCGCCAGCAGCTTGGGACTAGCGGGGGGCTCCTACAATGAGCAGTTCTTC.

The V call is TRBV11-2, the J call TRBJ2-3; D uncertain. CDR1 and CDR2 from the germline V gene are SGHAT and FQNNGV. The CDR3 runs 18 residues. Trimming pared 5 bases from V and 1 base from J, leaving 22 bases between. CDR3 DNA: TGTGCCAGCAGCCGAGGAGAGCCTTTCTCCGCTGGCACAGATACGCAGTATTTT. Its translation is CASSRGEPFSAGTDTQYF.

This clonotype was counted at least ten times. V is TRBV7-2 and J is TRBJ2-3, with TRBD1 matching 9 bases. Germline lookup yields CDR1 SGHTA and CDR2 FQGNSA. The CDR3 runs 16 residues. Trimming removed 7 bases from V and 3 bases from J; junction bases left unmatched: 11. CDR3 protein: CASKLVTGGFTDTQYF. The DNA for the CDR3 is TGTGCCAGCAAATTGGTGACAGGGGGTTTTACAGATACGCAGTATTTT.

The chain employs TRBV3-1 and TRBJ2-3, with D hard to call. There are 14 residues in the CDR3. V shed 4 bases and J shed 0 bases, with 8 bases lying between them. Germline V lookup: CDR1 LGHDT, CDR2 YNNKEL (reference sequence). CDR3 amino acids: CASSPRHSTDTQYF. The CDR3 DNA follows: TGTGCCAGCAGCCCGCGACACAGCACAGATACGCAGTATTTT.